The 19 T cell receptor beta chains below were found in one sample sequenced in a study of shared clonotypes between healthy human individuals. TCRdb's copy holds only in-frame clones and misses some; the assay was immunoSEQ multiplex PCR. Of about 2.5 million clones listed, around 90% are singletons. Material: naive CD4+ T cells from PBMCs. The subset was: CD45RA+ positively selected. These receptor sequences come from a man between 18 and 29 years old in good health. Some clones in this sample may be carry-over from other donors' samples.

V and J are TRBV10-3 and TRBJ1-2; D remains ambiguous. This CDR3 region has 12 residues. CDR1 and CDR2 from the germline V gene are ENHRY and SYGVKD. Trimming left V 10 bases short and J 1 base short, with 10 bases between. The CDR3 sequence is CATSTLNYGYTF. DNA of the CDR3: TGTGCCACTTCGACACTTAACTATGGCTACACCTTC.

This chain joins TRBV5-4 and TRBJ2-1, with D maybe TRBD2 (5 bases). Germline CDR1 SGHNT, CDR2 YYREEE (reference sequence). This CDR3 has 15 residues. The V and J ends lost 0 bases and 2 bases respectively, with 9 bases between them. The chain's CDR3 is CASSLGAETYNEQFF. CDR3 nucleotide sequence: TGTGCCAGCAGCTTGGGAGCGGAGACCTACAATGAGCAGTTCTTC.

CDR3 nucleotides: TGTGCCAGCAGGACCGGGGAGCTGTTTTTT. Residues: CASRTGELFF. The genes are TRBV6-5 and TRBJ2-2; D gene uncertain. Germline-derived CDR1 and CDR2 are MNHEY and SVGAGI. This CDR3 region has 10 residues. V lost 6 bases and J 5 bases, leaving 1 base between the germline ends.

The CDR3 DNA reads TGTGCCAGCAGTGAATGGGCCAGCGGGCGGGGAGGTAATGAAAAACTGTTTTTT. Residues: CASSEWASGRGGNEKLFF. The V gene is TRBV6-1, the J gene TRBJ1-4; D is unclear. Germline CDR1 and CDR2: MNHNS and SASEGT. The CDR3 runs 18 residues. Trimming took 2 bases from V and 4 from J, leaving 20 bases between them.

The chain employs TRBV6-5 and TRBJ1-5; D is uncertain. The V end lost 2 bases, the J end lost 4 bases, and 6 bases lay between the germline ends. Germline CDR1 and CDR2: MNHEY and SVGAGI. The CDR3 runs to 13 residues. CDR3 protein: CASSYQANQPQHF. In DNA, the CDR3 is TGTGCCAGCAGTTACCAGGCAAATCAGCCCCAGCATTTT.

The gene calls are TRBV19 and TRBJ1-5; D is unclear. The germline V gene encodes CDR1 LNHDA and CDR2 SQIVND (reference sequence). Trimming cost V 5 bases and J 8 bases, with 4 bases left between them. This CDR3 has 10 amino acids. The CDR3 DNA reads TGTGCCAGTAGTGACAAGCCCCAGCATTTT. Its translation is CASSDKPQHF.

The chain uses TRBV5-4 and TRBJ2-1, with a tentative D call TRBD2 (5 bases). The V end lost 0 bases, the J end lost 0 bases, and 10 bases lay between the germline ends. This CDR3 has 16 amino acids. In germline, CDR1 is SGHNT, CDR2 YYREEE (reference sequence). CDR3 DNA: TGTGCCAGCAGCTTGGATAGCGATTCCTCCTACAATGAGCAGTTCTTC. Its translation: CASSLDSDSSYNEQFF.

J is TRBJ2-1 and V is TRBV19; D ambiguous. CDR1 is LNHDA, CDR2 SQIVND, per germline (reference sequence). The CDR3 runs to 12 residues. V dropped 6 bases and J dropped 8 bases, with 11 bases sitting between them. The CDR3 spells CASRNRADEQFF. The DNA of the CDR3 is TGTGCCAGTAGAAACAGAGCCGATGAGCAGTTCTTC.

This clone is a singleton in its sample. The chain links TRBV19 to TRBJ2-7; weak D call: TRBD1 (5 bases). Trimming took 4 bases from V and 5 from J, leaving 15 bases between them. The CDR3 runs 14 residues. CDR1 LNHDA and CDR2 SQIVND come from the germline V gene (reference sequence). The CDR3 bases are TGTGCCAGTAGTAAGCAGGGTGCTGACGACGAGCAGTACTTC. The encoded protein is CASSKQGADDEQYF.

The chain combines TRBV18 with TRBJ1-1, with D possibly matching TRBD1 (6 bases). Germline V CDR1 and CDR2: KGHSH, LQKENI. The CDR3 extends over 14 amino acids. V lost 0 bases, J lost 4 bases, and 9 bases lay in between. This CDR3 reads CASSPPGARTEAFF. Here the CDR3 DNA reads TGTGCCAGCTCACCACCGGGGGCGCGCACTGAAGCTTTCTTT.

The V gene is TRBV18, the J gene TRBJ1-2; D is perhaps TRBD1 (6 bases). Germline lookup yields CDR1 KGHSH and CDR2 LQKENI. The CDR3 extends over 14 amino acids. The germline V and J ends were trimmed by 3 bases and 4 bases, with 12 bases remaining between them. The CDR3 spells CASSPDRVSYGYTF. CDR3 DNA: TGTGCCAGCTCACCGGACAGAGTTAGCTATGGCTACACCTTC. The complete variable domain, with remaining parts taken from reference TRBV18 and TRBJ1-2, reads NAGVMQNPRHLVRRRGQEARLRCSPMKGHSHVYWYRQLPEEGLKFMVYLQKENIIDESGMPKERFSAEFPKEGPSILRIQQVVRGDSAAYFCASSPDRVSYGYTFGSGTRLTVV.

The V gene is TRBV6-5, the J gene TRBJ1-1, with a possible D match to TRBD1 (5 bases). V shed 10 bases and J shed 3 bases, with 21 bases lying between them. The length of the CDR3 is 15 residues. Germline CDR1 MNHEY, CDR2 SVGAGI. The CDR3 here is CATGGAGVGDTEAFF. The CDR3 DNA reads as TGTGCCACGGGAGGGGCCGGTGTCGGGGACACTGAAGCTTTCTTT.

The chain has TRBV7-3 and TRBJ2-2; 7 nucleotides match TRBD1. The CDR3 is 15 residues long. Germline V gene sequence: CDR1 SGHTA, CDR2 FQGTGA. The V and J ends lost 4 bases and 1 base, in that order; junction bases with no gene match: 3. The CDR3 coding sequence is TGTGCCAGCAGCTCCAGGACAGGGAACACCGGGGAGCTGTTTTTT. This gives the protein CASSSRTGNTGELFF.

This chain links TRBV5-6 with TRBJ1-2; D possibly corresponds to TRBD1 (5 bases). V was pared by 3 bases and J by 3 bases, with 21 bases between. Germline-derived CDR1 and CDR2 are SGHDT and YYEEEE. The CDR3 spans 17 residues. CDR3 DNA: TGTGCCAGCAGCTCCCCATACTACAGGAGCTTTGACTATGGCTACACCTTC. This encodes CASSSPYYRSFDYGYTF.

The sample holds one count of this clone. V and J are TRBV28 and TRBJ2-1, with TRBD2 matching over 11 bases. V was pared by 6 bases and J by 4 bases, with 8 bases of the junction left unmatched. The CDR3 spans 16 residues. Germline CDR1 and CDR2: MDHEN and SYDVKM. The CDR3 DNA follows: TGTGCCAGCAGCCAATCTATAGCGGGAGGGTACAATGAGCAGTTCTTC. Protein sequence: CASSQSIAGGYNEQFF.

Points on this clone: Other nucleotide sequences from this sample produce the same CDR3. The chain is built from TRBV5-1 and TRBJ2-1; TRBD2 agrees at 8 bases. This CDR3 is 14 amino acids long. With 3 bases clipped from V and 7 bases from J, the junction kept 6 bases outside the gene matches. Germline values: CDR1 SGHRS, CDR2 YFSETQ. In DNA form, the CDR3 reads TGCGCCAGCAGCTCGGGAGGGCCAGGGAATGAGCAGTTCTTC. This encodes CASSSGGPGNEQFF.

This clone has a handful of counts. The CDR3 is CASRRETNEKLFF. The CDR3 DNA is TGTGCCAGCAGGCGGGAGACTAATGAAAAACTGTTTTTT. The chain has TRBV2 and TRBJ1-4; D not resolved. V gave up 6 bases and J gave up 2 bases, with 7 bases separating them. The germline gives CDR1 SNHLY, CDR2 FYNNEI. The CDR3 totals 13 residues.

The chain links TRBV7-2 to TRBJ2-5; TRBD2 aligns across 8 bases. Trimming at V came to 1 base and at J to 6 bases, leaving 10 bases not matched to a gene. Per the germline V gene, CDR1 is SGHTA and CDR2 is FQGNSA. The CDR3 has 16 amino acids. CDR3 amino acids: CASSLGSGVRRQTQYF. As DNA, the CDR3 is TGTGCCAGCAGCTTAGGTAGCGGGGTGAGGAGGCAGACCCAGTACTTC.

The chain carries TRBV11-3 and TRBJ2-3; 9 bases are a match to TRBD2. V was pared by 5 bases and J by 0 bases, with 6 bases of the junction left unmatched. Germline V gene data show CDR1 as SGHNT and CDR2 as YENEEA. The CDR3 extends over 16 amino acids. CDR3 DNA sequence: TGTGCCAGCAGCCCCGGGACTAGCTTAAGCACAGATACGCAGTATTTT. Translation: CASSPGTSLSTDTQYF.